The T cell receptor (beta chain) under discussion was sequenced for a study of OX40 agonist ivuxolimab in advanced cancers. Study in general: Patients were around 83% male with ages about 20 to 79, mean around 61. Three patients responded partially, comprising one with hepatocellular carcinoma and two with cutaneous melanoma.

As to this clone: Its specificity is not known.

Study-wide results and caveats: Within 6 weeks, CD4+ and CD8+ blood T cells expanded clonally at 0.1 to 3.0 mg/kg.

Germline V gene lookup returns CDR1 MGHRA and CDR2 YSYEKL. The CDR3 has 14 amino acids. V was trimmed by 0 bases and J by 6 bases, leaving 8 bases between them. Blood got drawn at baseline, again on cycle 4 day 1, and then on cycle 7 day 1. Clones were sequenced by immunoSEQ multiplex PCR, and TCRdb holds only the in-frame ones, with some missing. The sample carries 20,000 to 25,000 clones, 75% to 95% recorded once. This sequence joins TRBV4-1 and TRBJ2-2; D not certain. Sequenced here: CD4+ or CD8+ T cells sorted from blood, sampled in a trial of the OX40 agonist ivuxolimab. This receptor was identified in an adult with an advanced solid tumor such as melanoma, head and neck, liver or kidney cancer. The CDR3 sequence is CASSQENGPGELFF. The CDR3 coding sequence is TGCGCCAGCAGCCAAGAAAACGGACCCGGGGAGCTGTTTTTT.